This T cell receptor beta chain appears in the sequencing data of a study of CD8 T cells in ankylosing spondylitis. In this sample, this clonotype turned up a few times. Antigen: not known. Overall study findings and caveats: For ankylosing spondylitis blood, a TCR beta motif of fewer than 10 highly homologous variants appeared characteristic. There was reportedly significant enrichment of clones that were disease-linked in matched ankylosing spondylitis synovial fluid.

MiXCR, run by TCRdb on the 5' RACE reads, gives a single entry per CDR3 protein. The sample includes roughly 120,000 distinct CDR3 sequences, roughly 6.6% of them seen just once. V gave up 2 bases and J gave up 9 bases, with 11 bases separating them. This CDR3 comprises 13 residues. The TCR originated in a male donor with ankylosing spondylitis or in good health (not recorded which). Sequencing input: blood, either unsorted or a sorted T cell fraction (not recorded which). This chain links TRBV12-3 or TRBV12-4 with TRBJ1-5; unclear D gene. CDR3 sequence (DNA): TGTGCCAGCAGTTTAATAGCGTCCGGGCCCCAGCATTTT. Protein product: CASSLIASGPQHF.